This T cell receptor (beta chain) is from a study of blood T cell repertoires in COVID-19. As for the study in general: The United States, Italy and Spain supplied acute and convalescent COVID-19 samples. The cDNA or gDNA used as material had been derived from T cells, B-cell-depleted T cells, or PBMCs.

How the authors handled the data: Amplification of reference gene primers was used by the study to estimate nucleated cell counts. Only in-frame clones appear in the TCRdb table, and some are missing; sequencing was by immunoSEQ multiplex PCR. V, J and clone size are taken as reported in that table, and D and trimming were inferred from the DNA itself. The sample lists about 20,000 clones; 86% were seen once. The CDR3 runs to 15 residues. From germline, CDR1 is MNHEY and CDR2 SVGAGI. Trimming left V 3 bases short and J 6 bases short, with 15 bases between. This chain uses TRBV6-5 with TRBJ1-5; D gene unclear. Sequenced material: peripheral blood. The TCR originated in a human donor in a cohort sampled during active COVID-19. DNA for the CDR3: TGTGCCAGCAGTTATAAGCGGGGATTGGGTCAGCCCCAGCATTTT. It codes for CASSYKRGLGQPQHF.